Listed below are T cell receptor beta chains from one sample, sequenced in a study of T cells in Graves' hyperthyroidism and ophthalmopathy. Each CDR3 protein is one row after TCRdb ran MiXCR on the multiplex PCR reads. The data show around 760,000 distinct CDR3 sequences, about a third seen once. Sequencing was done on a sample of blood. Receptors were obtained from a woman in her thirties or forties with Graves' hyperthyroidism. Each CDR3 is given with its conserved first and last residue. The order of the fields is CDR3 length, clone size, J gene, V gene, D gene, CDR3 DNA, CDR3 protein. D genes are given only for firm matches. Clone size is given for some rows only: seen once, a few or many times, or a class if the clone is expanded.

>17|.|TRBJ1-3|TRBV6-1|.
TGTGTCAGCAGGCCAGGGCCCGAGCCCTCCTCTGGAAACACCATATATTTT
CVSRPGPEPSSGNTIYF
>13|many|TRBJ2-7|TRBV6-5|.
TGTGCCAGCAGGGACAGAACCACCTACGAGCAGTACTTC
CASRDRTTYEQYF
>14|.|TRBJ2-7|TRBV6-2/TRBV6-3|.
TGTGCCAGCAGGGCCGGCACCAGCTCCTACGAGCAGTACTTC
CASRAGTSSYEQYF
>13|.|TRBJ2-3|TRBV9|.
TGTGCCAGCAGCTACGGATCGTTGGATACGCAGTATTTT
CASSYGSLDTQYF
>15|many|TRBJ1-3|TRBV7-2|.
TGTGCCAGCAGTTTCAGGGGACCTCGTGGAAACACCATATATTTT
CASSFRGPRGNTIYF
>12|many|TRBJ2-5|TRBV29-1|.
TGCAGCGTTAGCGGGCTCAGGGAGACCCAGTACTTC
CSVSGLRETQYF
>15|few|TRBJ1-5|TRBV12-5|.
TGTGCTAGTGGTTTGCCCAGGGAGATCAATCAGCCCCAGCATTTT
CASGLPREINQPQHF
>15|once|TRBJ2-2|TRBV20-1|.
TGCAGTGCTAGAGAGAACAGCCGGGGTACCGGGGAGCTGTTTTTT
CSARENSRGTGELFF
>15|.|TRBJ2-6|TRBV10-3|.
TGTGCCAGCTCCCCGCGGGACCCTGGGGCCAACGTCCTGACTTTC
CASSPRDPGANVLTF
>14|.|TRBJ1-1|TRBV3-1|TRBD1
TGTGCCAGCAGAGACAGGGGCGCCTACACTGAAGCTTTCTTT
CASRDRGAYTEAFF
>15|.|TRBJ1-5|TRBV4-1|.
TGCGCCAGCAGCCAAGATAGGGGAGCTCAGCAGCCCCAGCATTTT
CASSQDRGAQQPQHF
>15|.|TRBJ1-5|TRBV10-3|.
TGTGCCATCAGCTCGGGCCCTTTACTTAATCAGCCCCAGCATTTT
CAISSGPLLNQPQHF
>14|many|TRBJ1-2|TRBV12-3/TRBV12-4|.
TGTGCCAGCATTGGGGGGGGCAGAAGCTATGGCTACACCTTC
CASIGGGRSYGYTF
>16|few|TRBJ2-7|TRBV7-9|.
TGTGCCAGCAGCCAAAACCCGGGGGGCCACTCCTACGAGCAGTACTTC
CASSQNPGGHSYEQYF
>15|many|TRBJ1-5|TRBV29-1|.
TGCAGCGTTCAGTGGGCAGAGAATAACAATCAGCCCCAGCATTTT
CSVQWAENNNQPQHF
>14|.|TRBJ2-5|TRBV20-1|.
TGCAGTGCTATGGGGCTAGCGTTACAAGAGACCCAGTACTTC
CSAMGLALQETQYF
>14|few|TRBJ1-2|TRBV4-1|TRBD1
TGTGCCAGCAGCCGAACACTGGGACAGCATGGCTACACCTTC
CASSRTLGQHGYTF
>17|.|TRBJ2-5|TRBV9|TRBD1
TGTGCCAGCAGTTTTCGGGACAGGGCTTTCATCCAAGAGACCCAGTACTTC
CASSFRDRAFIQETQYF
>13|few|TRBJ2-7|TRBV10-3|TRBD1
TGTGCCAGCATCCCGGGACAGGGGTACGAGCAGTACTTC
CASIPGQGYEQYF
>13|many|TRBJ2-7|TRBV7-9|.
TGTGCCAGTAGTCCGAGAGGACCCTACGAGCAGTACTTC
CASSPRGPYEQYF